This entry lists 3 T cell receptor beta chains sequenced from one sample in a study of a mutant IDH1 vaccine in newly diagnosed glioma. These receptors lack a known antigen. Libraries were prepared by immunoSEQ multiplex PCR; TCRdb keeps only in-frame clonotypes and omits some of them. Among roughly 25,000 clones listed, 60% to 80% were seen once. The time point: week 5, during vaccination. Topical imiquimod accompanied each vaccine dose, which consisted of 300 ug of mutant IDH1 20-mer peptide. The source material was PBMCs, sampled from a glioma patient whose treatment included an IDH1 peptide vaccine. These receptors were obtained from a man in his forties with glioma.

This rearrangement joins TRBV6-1 to TRBJ2-7; D is possibly TRBD2 (5 bases). This CDR3 has 13 residues. Germline CDR1 and CDR2: MNHNS and SASEGT. Trimming stripped 4 bases from V and 3 bases from J, with 10 bases between. The CDR3 region is CASSANRGYEQYV. In DNA, the CDR3 is TGTGCCAGCAGTGCGAATCGGGGCTACGAGCAGTACGTC.

The genes are TRBV14 and TRBJ1-4; no reliable D call. This CDR3 has 15 residues. V dropped 1 base and J dropped 2 bases, with 8 bases sitting between them. The germline V gene has CDR1 SGHDN and CDR2 FVKESK. As DNA, the CDR3 is TGTGCCAGCAGCCAAGCCGGGATGACTAATGAAAAACTGTTTTTT. Its protein product is CASSQAGMTNEKLFF.

Only one count was recorded for this clone. CDR3 in DNA: TGTGCCAGCAGGCAAGCGGGGGACAGCGATCAGCCCCAGCATTTT. Translating gives CASRQAGDSDQPQHF. The V and J genes are TRBV7-8 and TRBJ1-5; 7 bases align to TRBD1. The germline V gene encodes CDR1 SGHVS and CDR2 FQNEAQ. After removal of 6 bases from V and 5 bases from J, the junction contained 10 bases not matched to a gene. CDR3 size: 15 residues.